This record looks at one T cell receptor (beta chain) sequence and its context. The sample belongs to a study of blood T cell repertoires in COVID-19. Looking at the study overall: From T cells, B-cell-depleted T cells, or PBMCs came the material, which was cDNA or gDNA.

As originally analysed: Reference gene primer amplification yielded estimated nucleated cell counts. Profiled with immunoSEQ multiplex PCR; TCRdb holds only in-frame clones, not every one. V and J calls and clone size are given by that table; D and trimming were obtained from the DNA. The sample consists of approximately 230,000 clones, 75% to 90% of them appearing once. V dropped 0 bases and J dropped 2; count of bases not matched to a gene: 3. The length of the CDR3 is 16 residues. From germline, CDR1 is LNHNV and CDR2 YYDKDF (reference sequence). Source material: PBMCs or T cells enriched from blood (not recorded which). The receptor was isolated from a woman in her twenties or thirties with acute COVID-19. J is TRBJ2-1 and V is TRBV15, with 8 positions matching TRBD2. The CDR3 coding sequence is TGTGCCACCAGCAGAGACCCGGGAGGGACCTACAATGAGCAGTTCTTC. It encodes CATSRDPGGTYNEQFF.